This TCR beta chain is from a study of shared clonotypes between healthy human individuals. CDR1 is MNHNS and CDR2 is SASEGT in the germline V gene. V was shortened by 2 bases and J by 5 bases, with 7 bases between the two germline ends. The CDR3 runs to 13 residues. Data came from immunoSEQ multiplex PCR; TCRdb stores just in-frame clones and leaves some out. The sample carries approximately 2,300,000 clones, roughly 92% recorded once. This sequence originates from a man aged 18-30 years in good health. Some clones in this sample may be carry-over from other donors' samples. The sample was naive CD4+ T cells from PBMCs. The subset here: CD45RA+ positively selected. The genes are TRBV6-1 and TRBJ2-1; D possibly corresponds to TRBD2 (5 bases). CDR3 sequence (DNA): TGTGCCAGCAGTGAAACCGGGAACAATGAGCAGTTCTTC. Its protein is CASSETGNNEQFF.